The clone carrying this TCR beta chain was seen a few times. The sample is drawn from a study of T cell clonotyping in hematopoietic cell transplantation. CDR1 MGHDK and CDR2 SYGVNS come from the germline V gene. Trimming pared 8 bases from V and 8 bases from J, leaving 18 bases between. This CDR3 has 13 amino acids. Assay used: immunoSEQ multiplex PCR; TCRdb lists only in-frame clones, some missing. The sample contains about 16,000 clones, about two thirds of which appear only once. The sequences come from PBMCs, collected 30 days after allogeneic stem cell transplant. The V and J genes are TRBV25-1 and TRBJ1-2; TRBD1 might be the D (6 bases). The TCR originated in a male patient in his fifties who had an allogeneic stem cell transplant from an unrelated donor, so T cells may come from the graft donor. Some clones in this sample may be carry-over from other donors' samples. This CDR3 is CASSLQGRLGYTF. Written as DNA, the CDR3 is TGTGCCAGCTCCCTCCAGGGGCGCCTGGGCTACACCTTC.